This record concerns one T cell receptor (beta chain) sequence. Its antigen is unknown. This CDR3 has 15 amino acids. CDR1 is KGHSH and CDR2 is LQKENI in the germline V gene. Trimming took 6 bases from V and 8 from J, leaving 17 bases between them. Prior autoimmune disease or systemic immunosuppression barred patients. This entry belongs to a study of OX40 agonist ivuxolimab in advanced cancers. For the study at large: Those enrolled were roughly 80% male, with a mean age of about 66 years and ages from roughly 20 to 85.

Profiling relied on immunoSEQ multiplex PCR, and the TCRdb table lists in-frame clones only, not all of them. The sample consists of some 60,000 clones, roughly nine tenths of them appearing once. Regarding the study as a whole: Among the least clonally expanded were partial responders at 0.1-3.0 mg/kg. Specificity for antigen went undetermined in the expanded peripheral T cells.

The sample consisted of CD4+ or CD8+ T cells sorted from blood, taken in a trial of the OX40 agonist ivuxolimab. This rearrangement joins TRBV18 to TRBJ1-6, with a possible D match to TRBD1 (5 bases). The clonotype was recovered from an adult with an advanced solid tumor such as melanoma, head and neck, liver or kidney cancer. The CDR3 region is CASSPSSGMHSPLHF. The CDR3 region has the DNA TGTGCCAGCTCCCCAAGCTCAGGGATGCATTCACCCCTCCACTTT.